This T cell receptor beta chain was profiled in a study of T cells after posttransplantation cyclophosphamide. Measured with immunoSEQ multiplex PCR; TCRdb has only the in-frame clones, and not every one. The table records tens of thousands of clones, just under 80% of them present only once. Of note for this clone: Its antigen is unknown.

CDR3 length: 13 residues. The V gene end was trimmed by 5 bases and the J gene end by 6 bases; junction bases not matched to a gene: 3. The germline V gene encodes CDR1 SGHNT and CDR2 YENEEA. Treatment was busulfan-fludarabine conditioning, a marrow graft, and cyclophosphamide on days +3 and +4. Study-wide results and caveats: Tissue-infiltrating T cells from skin or gut overlapped little with blood T cells. Donor CD8+ memory clones often dominated recipient blood repertoires at later times. After PTCy, TRB diversity resembled that of CNI/methotrexate controls.

The rearrangement uses TRBV11-3 and TRBJ2-1, with 8 bases matching TRBD1. This sample comprised CD4+ T cells sorted from blood, obtained roughly 250 weeks after a stem cell transplant with posttransplant cyclophosphamide. This TCR was recovered from a female patient aged 40 to 55 who received an allogeneic stem cell transplant from a related donor, was CMV-positive, and had no GVHD. Some T cells may be transferred from the graft donor. As DNA, the CDR3 is TGTGCCAGCAGCCAGGACAGGGTCAATGAGCAGTTCTTC. Translation gives CASSQDRVNEQFF.